The clone carrying this TCR beta chain was seen many times. Its target is not known. V was cut by 3 bases and J by 6 bases, with 11 bases left in between. The CDR3 is 12 amino acids. Per the germline V gene, CDR1 is DFQATT and CDR2 is SNEGSKA (reference sequence). This sample is drawn from a study of Graves' ophthalmopathy and Graves' hyperthyroidism. Whole-study context: Investigators collected peripheral blood at initial diagnosis, before any treatment was given. General observations from the study: Blood also contained most of the expanded thyroid clonotypes above 0.001 frequency.

Other autoimmune diseases, uncontrolled infections, pregnancy or lactation ruled patients out of participation. Amplification of TCR beta CDR3 regions used RNA transcripts. Second-round multiplex PCR came after a first-round RT-PCR that employed HTBI primers. Using its own MiXCR run on the multiplex PCR reads, TCRdb lists one record per CDR3 protein. This sample carries over 500,000 distinct CDR3 sequences, 22% of them seen once, and the ten largest clones take more than 5.5%. The source material was peripheral blood. The sequence was collected from a young woman with stable Graves' hyperthyroidism. Some clones in this sample may be carry-over from other donors' samples. The chain recombines TRBV20-1 with TRBJ1-1, with D possibly being TRBD1 (6 bases). This CDR3 reads CSASPRGAEAFF. The CDR3 coding sequence is TGCAGTGCTAGCCCCAGGGGAGCTGAAGCTTTCTTT.